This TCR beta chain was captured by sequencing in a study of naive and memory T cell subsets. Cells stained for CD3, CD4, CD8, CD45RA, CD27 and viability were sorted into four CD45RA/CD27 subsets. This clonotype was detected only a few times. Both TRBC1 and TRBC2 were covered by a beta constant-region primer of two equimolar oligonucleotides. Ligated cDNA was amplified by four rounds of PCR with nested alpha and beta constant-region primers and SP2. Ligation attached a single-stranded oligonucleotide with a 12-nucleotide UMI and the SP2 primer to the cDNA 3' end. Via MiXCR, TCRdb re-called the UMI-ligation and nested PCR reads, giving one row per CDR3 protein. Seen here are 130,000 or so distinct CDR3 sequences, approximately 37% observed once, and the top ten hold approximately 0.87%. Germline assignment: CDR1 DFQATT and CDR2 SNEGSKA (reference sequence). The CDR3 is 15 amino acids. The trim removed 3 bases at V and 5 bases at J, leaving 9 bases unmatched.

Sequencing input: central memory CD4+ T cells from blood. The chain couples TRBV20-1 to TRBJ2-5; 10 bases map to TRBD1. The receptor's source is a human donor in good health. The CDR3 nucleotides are TGCAGTGCTAGTCGCGACAGGGGGCGACGGGAGACCCAGTACTTC. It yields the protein CSASRDRGRRETQYF.